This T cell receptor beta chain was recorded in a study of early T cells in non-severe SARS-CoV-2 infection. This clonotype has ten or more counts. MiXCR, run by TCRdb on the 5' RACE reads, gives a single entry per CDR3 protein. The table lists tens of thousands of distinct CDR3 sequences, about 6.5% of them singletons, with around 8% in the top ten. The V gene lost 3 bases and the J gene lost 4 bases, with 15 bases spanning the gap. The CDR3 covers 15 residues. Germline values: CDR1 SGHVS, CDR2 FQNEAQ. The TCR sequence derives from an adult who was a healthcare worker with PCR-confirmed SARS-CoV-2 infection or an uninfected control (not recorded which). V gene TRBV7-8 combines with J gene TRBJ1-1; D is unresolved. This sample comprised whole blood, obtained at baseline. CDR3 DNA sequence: TGTGCCAGCAGCTTCGGGTGGCAGGCGGGCACTGAAGCTTTCTTT. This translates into CASSFGWQAGTEAFF.